The clone carrying this T cell receptor beta chain turned up a few times. The antigen is not known. Each CDR3 protein is one row after TCRdb ran MiXCR on the reads. The table includes roughly 920,000 distinct CDR3 sequences, less than 35% detected once. The sample originates from a study of T cell repertoires in cytomegalovirus infection. Study information: Recently identified HLA-C-restricted and well-studied HLA-B-restricted CMV epitopes were used. In public TCR beta signatures, there were indications of both CMV infection and matching HLA type.

This CDR3 region has 13 residues. Looked up from germline, CDR1 is KGHSH and CDR2 is LQKENI. Trimming left V 6 bases short and J 2 bases short, with 11 bases between. Whole-study findings and limits: The cumulative frequency of public TCR beta families identified carriers of CMV plus the relevant HLA. CMV-specific TCR beta clonotypes restricted by HLA-C dominated the ex vivo response.

This TCR was recovered from a human donor in good health (CMV status not recorded). Some clones in this sample may be carry-over from other donors' samples. The chain joins TRBV18 to TRBJ2-7; the D gene could be TRBD1 or TRBD2 (5 bases each). The sequences come from cultured CD8+ T cells from PBMCs, collected from culture after CMV antigen stimulation. This chain's CDR3 is CASSGKGAYEQYF. The CDR3 DNA is TGTGCCAGCTCCGGGAAAGGGGCCTACGAGCAGTACTTC.